The clone carrying this T cell receptor beta chain has more than one count but fewer than ten. The antigen is unknown. This entry is derived from a study of vaccination effects on CD4 cells after COVID-19. The culture ran for 10 days, and then CD4+ T cells were isolated. The table came from immunoSEQ multiplex PCR; TCRdb's copy has only in-frame clones and leaves some out. The repertoire consists of about 72,000 clones, with 77% occurring once and the leading ten covering roughly 2%. The source is a human donor who received a COVID-19 vaccine. The starting material was CD4+ T cells from PBMCs cultured without peptide, obtained before COVID-19 vaccination.

CDR3 sequence: CASSEGVGTEAFF. The CDR3 nucleotides are TGTGCCAGCAGTGAAGGGGTTGGCACTGAAGCTTTCTTT. V usage is TRBV2 and J usage is TRBJ1-1; no definite D call. The CDR3 is made up of 13 amino acids. Germline CDR1 reads SNHLY; CDR2 reads FYNNEI. V was pared by 1 base and J by 4 bases, with 7 bases between.